This TCR beta chain was obtained from a study of T cell responses to AZD1222 COVID-19 vaccine. For the study at large: Researchers grouped second doses given at about 4 or about 12 weeks into one pool.

The CDR3 length is 18 residues. Trimming removed 4 bases from V and 5 bases from J; junction bases left unmatched: 17. From germline, CDR1 is SGHTA and CDR2 FQGNSA. This clone was observed once. The antigen remains undetermined. The assay was immunoSEQ multiplex PCR, and TCRdb's table has in-frame clones only and misses some. This sample has over 85,000 clones, with around 89% found just once. Study conclusions and caveats: Spike-specific TCR breadth and depth were elevated following two AZD1222 doses. Clonal diversity may have been underestimated, and the donors were mostly white British, with more females than males.

This receptor was obtained from an adult in good health. The specimen was peripheral blood, collected on day 0 of AZD1222 vaccination. The V call is TRBV7-2, the J call TRBJ1-5, with TRBD1 matching over 7 bases. CDR3 in amino acids: CASSSKGGEGTVDQPQHF. CDR3 coding DNA: TGTGCCAGCAGCTCGAAGGGAGGCGAGGGGACAGTCGATCAGCCCCAGCATTTT. Full variable domain (rest looked up from reference TRBV7-2 and TRBJ1-5): GAGVSQSPSNKVTEKGKDVELRCDPISGHTALYWYRQSLGQGLEFLIYFQGNSAPDKSGLPSDRFSAERTGGSVSTLTIQRTQQEDSAVYLCASSSKGGEGTVDQPQHFGDGTRLSIL.